A selection of T cell receptor beta chains follows, all from one sample in a study of neoadjuvant anti-PD-1 for oral cavity cancer. Assay: immunoSEQ multiplex PCR; the TCRdb copy retains only in-frame clones and omits some. The repertoire holds 20,000 to 30,000 clones, with approximately 27% as singletons. This sample comprised tumor tissue, obtained after nivolumab (anti-PD-1) treatment. The receptors originated from a person between 40 and 79 years old with oral cavity squamous cell carcinoma. Both conserved end residues are part of each CDR3. The order of the fields is CDR3 length, clone size, D gene, J gene, V gene, CDR3 DNA, CDR3 protein. A D gene is named only where the DNA matches it firmly. Rows give clone size only sometimes, using once, few, many, or a class for an expanded clone.

len: 14; abundance: .; d_gene: .; j_gene: TRBJ1-6; v_gene: TRBV6-1; CDR3nt: TGTGCCAGCAGCCAGAATGTACAAAATTCACCCCTCCACTTT; CDR3aa: CASSQNVQNSPLHF
len: 14; abundance: once; d_gene: .; j_gene: TRBJ1-1; v_gene: TRBV14; CDR3nt: TGTGCCAGCAGCCAGGAGACATCGAACACTGAAGCTTTCTTT; CDR3aa: CASSQETSNTEAFF
len: 14; abundance: few; d_gene: TRBD1; j_gene: TRBJ1-6; v_gene: TRBV29-1; CDR3nt: TGCAGCGTAACGGACAGGGGAGGTAATTCACCCCTCCACTTT; CDR3aa: CSVTDRGGNSPLHF
len: 16; abundance: once; d_gene: .; j_gene: TRBJ2-7; v_gene: TRBV18; CDR3nt: TGTGCCAGCTCACAATGGGTAGGGACGCAAGGGGGCGAGCAGTACTTC; CDR3aa: CASSQWVGTQGGEQYF
len: 12; abundance: few; d_gene: .; j_gene: TRBJ2-5; v_gene: TRBV28; CDR3nt: TGTGCCAGCAGCTGGGCCTGGGAGACCCAGTACTTC; CDR3aa: CASSWAWETQYF
len: 15; abundance: few; d_gene: .; j_gene: TRBJ1-2; v_gene: TRBV7-9; CDR3nt: TGTGCCAGCAGCTTCGCCGGGTCGAATCTCTATGGCTACACCTTC; CDR3aa: CASSFAGSNLYGYTF
len: 17; abundance: few; d_gene: .; j_gene: TRBJ1-5; v_gene: TRBV27; CDR3nt: TGTGCCAGCAGTTTACCTTCGGGGGGCAGGAAGGACCAGCCCCAGCATTTT; CDR3aa: CASSLPSGGRKDQPQHF
len: 11; abundance: many; d_gene: .; j_gene: TRBJ2-5; v_gene: TRBV20-1; CDR3nt: TGCAGTGCTAGCCACCAAGAGACCCAGTACTTC; CDR3aa: CSASHQETQYF
len: 13; abundance: .; d_gene: .; j_gene: TRBJ2-1; v_gene: TRBV27; CDR3nt: TGTGCCAGCGAGGCTCCCCGCAACAATGAGCAGTTCTTC; CDR3aa: CASEAPRNNEQFF
len: 16; abundance: .; d_gene: TRBD2; j_gene: TRBJ2-5; v_gene: TRBV11-2; CDR3nt: TGTGCCAGCAGCCCCCGACTAGCGGGGGGGAAAGAGACCCAGTACTTC; CDR3aa: CASSPRLAGGKETQYF
len: 15; abundance: .; d_gene: TRBD1; j_gene: TRBJ1-6; v_gene: TRBV10-3; CDR3nt: TGTGCCATCAGTGAGTCGGGGACAGAAATTTCACCCCTCCACTTT; CDR3aa: CAISESGTEISPLHF
len: 13; abundance: few; d_gene: .; j_gene: TRBJ2-3; v_gene: TRBV6-4; CDR3nt: TGTGCCAGCAGTGTCCTGGGAGAAGATACGCAGTATTTT; CDR3aa: CASSVLGEDTQYF
len: 15; abundance: .; d_gene: TRBD1; j_gene: TRBJ2-1; v_gene: TRBV7-9; CDR3nt: TGTGCCAGCAGCTTATTTGGGGACAGGGCGAGTGAGCAGTTCTTC; CDR3aa: CASSLFGDRASEQFF
len: 13; abundance: few; d_gene: .; j_gene: TRBJ2-5; v_gene: TRBV5-1; CDR3nt: TGCGCCAGCAGCAAGACTAGACAAGAGACCCAGTACTTC; CDR3aa: CASSKTRQETQYF
len: 15; abundance: .; d_gene: .; j_gene: TRBJ2-7; v_gene: TRBV7-2; CDR3nt: TGTGCCAGCAGCCAAGAGTATGCAGACTCCTACGAGCAGTACTTC; CDR3aa: CASSQEYADSYEQYF